This is a list of T cell receptor beta chains from one sample in a study of blood T cell repertoires in COVID-19. Produced via immunoSEQ multiplex PCR; TCRdb's table is partial and in-frame only. The sample consists of 80,000 or so clones, about 88% of them appearing once. The sample was peripheral blood. The receptors derive from a human donor in a cohort sampled during active COVID-19. CDR3s include the opening cysteine and the closing phenylalanine or tryptophan. D genes are given only for firm matches. Some rows have no size entry. The others give once, few or many, or a class for an expanded clone.

D gene	clone size	V gene	J gene	CDR3 DNA	CDR3 protein
.	.	TRBV12-5	TRBJ1-2	TGTGCTAGTGGTTTGGTAGTCGGAGGGGATTTGAGGGGCTACACCTTC	CASGLVVGGDLRGYTF
TRBD1	.	TRBV2	TRBJ2-1	TGTGCCAGCAATTGGGACAGCCCGTCCCCAAAGTTCTTC	CASNWDSPSPKFF
TRBD1	once	TRBV12-5	TRBJ2-3	TGTGCTAGTGGCTTCGGACAGGACCCTAGCACAGATACGCAGTATTTT	CASGFGQDPSTDTQYF
.	.	TRBV11-1	TRBJ2-6	TGTGCCAGCACCAGAACAGGTATCTCTGGGGCCAACGTCCTGACTTTC	CASTRTGISGANVLTF
.	.	TRBV10-2	TRBJ1-1	TGCGCCAGCAGTGAGTTCGGGGGAGTTCCTGAAGCTTTCTTT	CASSEFGGVPEAFF
TRBD2	.	TRBV19	TRBJ2-4	TGTGCCAGTAGTGGAAAAGGGCGGGGGGGCACCAAAAACATTCAGTACTTC	CASSGKGRGGTKNIQYF
.	.	TRBV20-1	TRBJ2-1	TGCAGTGCTAGACTAGTATCTGAGCAGTTCTTC	CSARLVSEQFF
.	once	TRBV9	TRBJ2-3	TGTGCCAGCAGCGTAGACGGGTGGTTTTTT	CASSVDGWFF
TRBD1	.	TRBV6-5	TRBJ2-5	TGTGCCAGCAGTTCCAACAGGGGGTTTGAGACCCAGTACTTC	CASSSNRGFETQYF
TRBD2	.	TRBV24-1	TRBJ2-5	TGTGCCACCAGTGATTTGTCTAGCGGGGAAAAAGAGACCCAGTACTTC	CATSDLSSGEKETQYF
.	.	TRBV27	TRBJ2-7	TGTGCCAGCAGATCGGGGTACCACTACGAGCAGTACTTC	CASRSGYHYEQYF
.	.	TRBV9	TRBJ2-2	TGTGCCAGCAGCGTCACAGGGACGAACACCGGGGAGCTGTTTTTT	CASSVTGTNTGELFF
TRBD1	.	TRBV30	TRBJ1-5	TGTGCCTGGAGTGAGGGGGCCGGGCAGCCCCAGCATTTT	CAWSEGAGQPQHF
.	.	TRBV7-9	TRBJ2-3	TGTGCCAGCAGCTTAAACGGGGTCGCAGATACGCAGTATTTT	CASSLNGVADTQYF
.	.	TRBV5-1	TRBJ1-1	TGCGCCAGCAGCGAGGGACTTAGGAACACTGAAGCTTTCTTT	CASSEGLRNTEAFF
.	.	TRBV7-2	TRBJ2-3	TGTGCCAGCAGCTTAGTATATGAGTCCAGGGGCTGGTTGGCAGATACGCAGTATTTT	CASSLVYESRGWLADTQYF
.	.	TRBV5-1	TRBJ1-4	TGCGCCAGCAGTCCGGGGGGAACTAATGAAAAACTGTTTTTT	CASSPGGTNEKLFF
.	.	TRBV6-5	TRBJ2-7	TGTGCCAGCAGTTCGGATGTCAGGGGTTCCTACGAGCAGTACTTC	CASSSDVRGSYEQYF
TRBD1	.	TRBV5-5	TRBJ2-1	TGTGCCAGCAGCTTGGTCGGACAGGGGGTGAATGAGCAGTTCTTC	CASSLVGQGVNEQFF
.	.	TRBV4-2	TRBJ2-3	TGTGCCAGCAGCCAAGGAGAGGTGCAGGATACGCAGTATTTT	CASSQGEVQDTQYF
TRBD1	.	TRBV30	TRBJ1-1	TGTGCCTGGATTCACAGGGGGCGGGGCACTGAAGCTTTCTTT	CAWIHRGRGTEAFF
TRBD2	.	TRBV9	TRBJ2-5	TGTGCCAGCAGCGGTTCTAGCGGGGGCCAAGAGACCCAGTACTTC	CASSGSSGGQETQYF